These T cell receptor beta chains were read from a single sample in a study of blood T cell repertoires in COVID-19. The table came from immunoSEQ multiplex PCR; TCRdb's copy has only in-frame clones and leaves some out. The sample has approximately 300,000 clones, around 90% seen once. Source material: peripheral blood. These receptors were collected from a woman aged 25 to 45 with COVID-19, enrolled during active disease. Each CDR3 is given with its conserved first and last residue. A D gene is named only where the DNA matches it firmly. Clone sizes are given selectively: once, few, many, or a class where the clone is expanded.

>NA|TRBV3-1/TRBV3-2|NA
CASMGRGVNTEAFF
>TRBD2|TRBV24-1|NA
CATSDLFPLAGGTDTQYF
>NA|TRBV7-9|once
CASSESSHRDSPLHF
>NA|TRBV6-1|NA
CASSEGAGLNEKLFF
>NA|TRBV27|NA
CASSFAGRLGSSGANVLTF
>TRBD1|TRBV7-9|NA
CASSLPTGEHEKLFF
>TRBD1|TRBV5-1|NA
CASSLGRTGPHGYTF
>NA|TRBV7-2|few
CASSFDSADTQYF
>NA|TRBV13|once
CASSLRQSYEQYF
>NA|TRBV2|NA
CASVAGRLTEAFF
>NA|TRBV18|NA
CASSPGSPEYYEQYF
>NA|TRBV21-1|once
CASSPPGEQYF
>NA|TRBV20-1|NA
CSASAGAKQYF
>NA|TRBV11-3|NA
CASSLGRGDEQFF
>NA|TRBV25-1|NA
CASSAGQQIGETQYF
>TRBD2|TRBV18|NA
CASSPRSGNSYEQYF
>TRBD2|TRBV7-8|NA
CASSLVRLAGAANTGELFF
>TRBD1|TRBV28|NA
CASSFDVTGGNTEAFF
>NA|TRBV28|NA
CASSSLPGNFSYNEQFF
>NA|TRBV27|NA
CATEGRLNEQFF
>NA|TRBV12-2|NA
CASRLAGQASPVVPQHF
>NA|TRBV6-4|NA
CASSDSFGSTGDTQYF
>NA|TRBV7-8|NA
CASSLGHANTEAFF
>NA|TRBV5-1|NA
CASSRGITYEQYF
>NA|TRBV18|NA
CASSGRDGSDTQYF
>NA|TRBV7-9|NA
CASSFGWSGTEAFF
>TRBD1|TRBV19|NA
CASSGWTGQPSLDSGNTIYF
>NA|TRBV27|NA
CASSQGFSYPQHF
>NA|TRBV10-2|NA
CAGSPGAGQETQYF
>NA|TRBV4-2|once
CASSRRTEKLFF
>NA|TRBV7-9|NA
CASSLDPGNTEAFF
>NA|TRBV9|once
CASSVAPTGEQFF
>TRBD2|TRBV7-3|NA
CASSLTGGPTDTQYF
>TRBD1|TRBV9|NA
CASSVDPDRLNTEAFF
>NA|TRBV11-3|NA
CASSLEGHSYEQYF
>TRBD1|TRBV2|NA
CATHPSGTGDSPLHF
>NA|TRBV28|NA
CASSSLRGEGNQPQHF
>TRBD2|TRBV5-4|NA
CASSPGLAGGIKETQYF
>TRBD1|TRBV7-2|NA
CASSLTGQGSGNTIYF
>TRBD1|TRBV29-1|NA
CSVVGGHDTEAFF
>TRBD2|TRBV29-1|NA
CSVGLALTGELFF
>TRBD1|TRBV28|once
CASSSKGLGQHNEKLFF